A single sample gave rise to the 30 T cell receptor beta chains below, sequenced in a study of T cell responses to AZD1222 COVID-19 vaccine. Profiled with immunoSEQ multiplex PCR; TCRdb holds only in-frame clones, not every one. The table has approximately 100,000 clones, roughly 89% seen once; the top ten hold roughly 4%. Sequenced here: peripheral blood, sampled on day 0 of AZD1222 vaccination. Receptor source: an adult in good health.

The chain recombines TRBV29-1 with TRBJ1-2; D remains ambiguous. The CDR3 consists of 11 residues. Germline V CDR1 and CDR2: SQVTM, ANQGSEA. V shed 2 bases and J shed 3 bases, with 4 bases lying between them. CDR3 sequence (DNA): TGCAGCGTTGAAAATTACTATGGCTACACCTTC. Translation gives CSVENYYGYTF.

The CDR3 is CASGGGFADTQYF. CDR3 coding DNA: TGCGCCAGCGGCGGGGGTTTCGCAGATACGCAGTATTTT. The chain uses TRBV5-1 and TRBJ2-3; 7 nucleotides line up with TRBD2. The germline V gene has CDR1 SGHRS and CDR2 YFSETQ. The V gene end was trimmed by 7 bases and the J gene end by 4 bases; junction bases not matched to a gene: 6. This CDR3 has 13 residues.

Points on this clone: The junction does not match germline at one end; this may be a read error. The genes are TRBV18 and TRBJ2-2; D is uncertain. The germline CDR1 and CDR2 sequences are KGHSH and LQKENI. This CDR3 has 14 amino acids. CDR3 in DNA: TGTGCCAGCTCACCACCGACGAATACCGGGGAGCTGTTTTTT. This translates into CASSPPTNTGELFF.

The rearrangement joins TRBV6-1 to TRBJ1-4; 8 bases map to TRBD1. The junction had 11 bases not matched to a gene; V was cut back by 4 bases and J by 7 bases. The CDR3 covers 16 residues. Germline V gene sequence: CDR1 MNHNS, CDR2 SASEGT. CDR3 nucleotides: TGTGCCAGCAGTGGTCAGGGGGCGCAGGAAATTGAAAAACTGTTTTTT. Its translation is CASSGQGAQEIEKLFF.

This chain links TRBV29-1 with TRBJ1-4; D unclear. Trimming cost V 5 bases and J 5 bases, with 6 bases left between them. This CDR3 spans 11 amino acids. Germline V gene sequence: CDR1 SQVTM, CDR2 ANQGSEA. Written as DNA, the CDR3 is TGCAGCGTTCGGCAGAATGAAAAACTGTTTTTT. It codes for CSVRQNEKLFF.

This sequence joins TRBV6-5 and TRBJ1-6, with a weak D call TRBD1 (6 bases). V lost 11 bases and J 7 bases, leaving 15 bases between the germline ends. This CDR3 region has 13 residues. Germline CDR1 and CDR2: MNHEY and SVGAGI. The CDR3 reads CACTGWENSPLHF. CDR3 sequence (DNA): TGTGCCTGTACAGGGTGGGAGAATTCACCCCTCCACTTT.

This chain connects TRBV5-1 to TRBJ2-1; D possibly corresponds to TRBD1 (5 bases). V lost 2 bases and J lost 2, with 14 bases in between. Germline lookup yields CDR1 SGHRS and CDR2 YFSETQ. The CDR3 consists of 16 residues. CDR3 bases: TGCGCCAGCAGCTTTAGCCAGGGTGCGACCTACAATGAGCAGTTCTTC. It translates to CASSFSQGATYNEQFF.

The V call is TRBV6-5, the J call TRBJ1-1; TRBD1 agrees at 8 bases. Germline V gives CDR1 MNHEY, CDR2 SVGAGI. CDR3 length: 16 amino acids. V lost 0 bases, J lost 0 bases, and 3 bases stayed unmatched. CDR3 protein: CASSYSTGELNTEAFF. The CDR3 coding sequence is TGTGCCAGCAGTTACTCGACAGGGGAGCTGAACACTGAAGCTTTCTTT.

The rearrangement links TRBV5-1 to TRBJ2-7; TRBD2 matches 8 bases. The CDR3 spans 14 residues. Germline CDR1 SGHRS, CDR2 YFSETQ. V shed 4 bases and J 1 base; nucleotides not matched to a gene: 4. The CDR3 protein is CASSPVAGSYEQYF. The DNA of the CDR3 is TGCGCCAGCAGCCCGGTAGCGGGGTCCTACGAGCAGTACTTC.

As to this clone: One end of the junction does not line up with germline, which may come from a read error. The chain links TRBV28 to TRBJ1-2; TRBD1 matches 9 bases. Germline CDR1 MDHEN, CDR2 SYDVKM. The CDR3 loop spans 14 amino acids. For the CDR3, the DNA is TGTGCCAGCACCCCGGGACAGGGAAACTCTGGCTACACCTTC. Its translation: CASTPGQGNSGYTF.

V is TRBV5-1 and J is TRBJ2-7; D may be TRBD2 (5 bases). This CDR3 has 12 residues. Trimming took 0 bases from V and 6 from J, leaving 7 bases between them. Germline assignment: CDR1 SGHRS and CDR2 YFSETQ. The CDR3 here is CASSLAGFEQYF. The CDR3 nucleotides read TGCGCCAGCAGCTTGGCGGGGTTCGAGCAGTACTTC.

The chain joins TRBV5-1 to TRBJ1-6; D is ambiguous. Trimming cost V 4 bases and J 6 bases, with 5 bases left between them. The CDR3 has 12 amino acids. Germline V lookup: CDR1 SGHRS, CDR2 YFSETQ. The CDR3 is CASSNTNSPLHF. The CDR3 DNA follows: TGCGCCAGCAGCAACACTAATTCACCCCTCCACTTT.

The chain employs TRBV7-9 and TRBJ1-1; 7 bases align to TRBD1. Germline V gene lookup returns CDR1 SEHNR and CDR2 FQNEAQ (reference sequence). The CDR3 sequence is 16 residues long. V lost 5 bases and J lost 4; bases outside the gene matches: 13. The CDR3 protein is CASSRPGGEGSTEAFF. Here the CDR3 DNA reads TGTGCCAGCAGCCGCCCAGGGGGGGAGGGGAGCACTGAAGCTTTCTTT.

The CDR3 nucleotides read TGTGCCAGCTCACGAGGAAACAATGAGCAGTTCTTC. Translating it yields CASSRGNNEQFF. The V call is TRBV18, the J call TRBJ2-1, with no clear D. Germline CDR1 and CDR2: KGHSH and LQKENI. Trimming cost V 4 bases and J 5 bases, with 6 bases left between them. The length of the CDR3 is 12 residues.

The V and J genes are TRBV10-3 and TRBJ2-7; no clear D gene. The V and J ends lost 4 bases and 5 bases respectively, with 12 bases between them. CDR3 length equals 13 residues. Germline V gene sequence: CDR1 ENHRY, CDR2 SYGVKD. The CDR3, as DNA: TGTGCCATCAGTGGTTCCGTCCTCGACGAGCAGTACTTC. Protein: CAISGSVLDEQYF.

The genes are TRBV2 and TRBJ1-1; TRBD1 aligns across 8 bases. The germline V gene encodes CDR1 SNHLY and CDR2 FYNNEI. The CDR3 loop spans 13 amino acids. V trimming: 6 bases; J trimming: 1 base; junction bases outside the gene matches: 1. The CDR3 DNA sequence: TGTGCCAGCAGAGGACAGGGGAACACTGAAGCTTTCTTT. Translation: CASRGQGNTEAFF.

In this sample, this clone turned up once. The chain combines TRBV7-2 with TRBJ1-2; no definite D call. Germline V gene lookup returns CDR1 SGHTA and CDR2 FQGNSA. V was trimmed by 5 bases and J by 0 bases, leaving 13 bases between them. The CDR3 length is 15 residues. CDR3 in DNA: TGTGCCAGCAGCCAATGGATGGACTCTAACTATGGCTACACCTTC. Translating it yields CASSQWMDSNYGYTF.

The CDR3, as DNA: TGTGCCATCAGGCCCCAGGTTAACTATGGCTACACCTTC. Translating it yields CAIRPQVNYGYTF. J is TRBJ1-2 and V is TRBV10-3; D ambiguous. The CDR3 runs to 13 residues. Germline CDR1 reads ENHRY; CDR2 reads SYGVKD. V gave up 6 bases and J gave up 1 base, with 9 bases separating them.

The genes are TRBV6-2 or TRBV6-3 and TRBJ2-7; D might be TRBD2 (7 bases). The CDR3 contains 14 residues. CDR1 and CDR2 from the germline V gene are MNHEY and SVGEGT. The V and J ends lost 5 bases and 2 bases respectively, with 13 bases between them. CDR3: CASSLGGLPYEQYF. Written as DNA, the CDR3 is TGTGCCAGCAGTCTCGGGGGGCTCCCCTACGAGCAGTACTTC.

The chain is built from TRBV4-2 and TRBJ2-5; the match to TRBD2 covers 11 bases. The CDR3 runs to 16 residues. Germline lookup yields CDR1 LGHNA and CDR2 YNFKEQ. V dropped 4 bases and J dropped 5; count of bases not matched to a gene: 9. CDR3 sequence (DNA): TGTGCCAGCAGCCCGAATAGCGGGGGGGCCGGGGAGACCCAGTACTTC. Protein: CASSPNSGGAGETQYF.

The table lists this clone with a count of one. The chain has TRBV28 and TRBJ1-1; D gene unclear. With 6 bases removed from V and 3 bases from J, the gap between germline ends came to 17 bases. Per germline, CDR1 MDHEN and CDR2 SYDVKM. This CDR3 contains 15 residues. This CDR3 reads CASSPPLTGYTEAFF. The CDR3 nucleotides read TGTGCCAGCAGCCCTCCCCTGACGGGCTACACTGAAGCTTTCTTT.

The CDR3 loop is CASSLGGGALYNEQFF. CDR3 nucleotides: TGCGCCAGCAGCTTGGGGGGGGGAGCCCTCTACAATGAGCAGTTCTTC. J is TRBJ2-1 and V is TRBV5-1, with 7 bases lining up with TRBD2. The V and J ends lost 0 bases and 3 bases, in that order; junction bases with no gene match: 6. Germline V CDR1 and CDR2: SGHRS, YFSETQ. The CDR3 is 16 amino acids.

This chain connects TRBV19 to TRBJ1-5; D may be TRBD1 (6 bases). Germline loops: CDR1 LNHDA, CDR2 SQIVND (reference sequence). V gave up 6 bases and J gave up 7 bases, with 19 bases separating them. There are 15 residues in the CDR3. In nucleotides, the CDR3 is TGTGCCAGTAGCGATAGGGGGGATAGCACGCAGCCCCAGCATTTT. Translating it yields CASSDRGDSTQPQHF.

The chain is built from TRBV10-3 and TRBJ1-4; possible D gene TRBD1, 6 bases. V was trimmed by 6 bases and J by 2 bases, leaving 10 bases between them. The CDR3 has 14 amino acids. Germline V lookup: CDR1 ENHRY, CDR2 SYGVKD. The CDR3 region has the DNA TGTGCCATCAGCCCCCAGGGGACTAATGAAAAACTGTTTTTT. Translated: CAISPQGTNEKLFF.

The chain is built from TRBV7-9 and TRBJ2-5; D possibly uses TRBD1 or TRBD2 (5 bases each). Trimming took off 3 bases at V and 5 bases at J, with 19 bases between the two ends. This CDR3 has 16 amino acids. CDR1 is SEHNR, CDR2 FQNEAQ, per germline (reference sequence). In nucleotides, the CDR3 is TGTGCCAGCAGCTTGCTTATAGGTGGGGACCCGGAGACCCAGTACTTC. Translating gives CASSLLIGGDPETQYF.

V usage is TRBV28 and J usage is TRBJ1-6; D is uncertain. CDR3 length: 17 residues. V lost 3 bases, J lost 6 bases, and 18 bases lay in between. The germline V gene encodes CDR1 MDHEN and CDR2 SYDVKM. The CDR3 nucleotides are TGTGCCAGCAGTTTCCAACAGACGGCTTACATTAATTCACCCCTCCACTTT. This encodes CASSFQQTAYINSPLHF.

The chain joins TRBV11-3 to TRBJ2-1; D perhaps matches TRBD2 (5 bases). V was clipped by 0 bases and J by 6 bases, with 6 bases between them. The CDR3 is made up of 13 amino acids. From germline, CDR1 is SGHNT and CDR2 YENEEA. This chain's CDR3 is CASSLEDFNEQFF. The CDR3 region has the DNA TGTGCCAGCAGCTTAGAGGACTTCAATGAGCAGTTCTTC.

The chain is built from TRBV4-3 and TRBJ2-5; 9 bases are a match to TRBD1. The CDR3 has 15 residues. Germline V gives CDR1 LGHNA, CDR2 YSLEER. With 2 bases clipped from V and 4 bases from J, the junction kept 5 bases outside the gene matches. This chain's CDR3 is CASSQPGDRAETQYF. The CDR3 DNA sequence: TGCGCCAGCAGCCAACCTGGGGACAGGGCAGAGACCCAGTACTTC.

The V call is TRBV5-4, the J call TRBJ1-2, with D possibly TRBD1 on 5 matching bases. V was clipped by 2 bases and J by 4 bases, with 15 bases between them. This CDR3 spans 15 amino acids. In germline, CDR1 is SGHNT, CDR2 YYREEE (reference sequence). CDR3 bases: TGTGCCAGCAGCTTTTATGGGGGTGTTAGCTATGGCTACACCTTC. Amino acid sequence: CASSFYGGVSYGYTF.

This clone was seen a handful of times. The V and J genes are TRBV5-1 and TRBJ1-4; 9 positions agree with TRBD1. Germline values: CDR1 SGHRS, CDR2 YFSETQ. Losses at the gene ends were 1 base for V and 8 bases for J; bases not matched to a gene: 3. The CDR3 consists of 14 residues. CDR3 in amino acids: CASSLTTGGEKLFF. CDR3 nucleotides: TGCGCCAGCAGCTTGACGACAGGGGGGGAAAAACTGTTTTTT.